Sequencing of this T cell receptor beta chain was carried out in a study of blood T cell repertoires in COVID-19. Study context: The United States, Italy and Spain were the sources of the acute and convalescent COVID-19 samples.

Per the study methods: Reference gene primer amplification gave nucleated cell count estimates. Clones were sequenced by immunoSEQ multiplex PCR, and TCRdb holds only the in-frame ones, with some missing. V, J and clone size derive from that table, while D and trimming were established from the DNA sequence. The data contain about 120,000 clones, nearly 90% of them singletons. Seattle participants joined during active infection and were tracked over time. This CDR3 is 15 amino acids long. Germline V gene data show CDR1 as SGHTA and CDR2 as FQGNSA. V lost 0 bases to trimming and J lost 3 bases; unmatched junction nucleotides: 5.

The receptor was isolated from a woman between 55 and 75 years old with COVID-19, enrolled during active disease. The chain has TRBV7-2 and TRBJ2-7; 7 bases line up with TRBD2. Sequencing used peripheral blood. For the CDR3, the DNA is TGTGCCAGCAGCTTAGCAGGAGCGGGAATCTACGAGCAGTACTTC. It codes for CASSLAGAGIYEQYF.